This passage covers 5 T cell receptor beta chains from one sample sequenced in a study of blood T cell repertoires in COVID-19. Profiling relied on immunoSEQ multiplex PCR, and the TCRdb table lists in-frame clones only, not all of them. The repertoire consists of more than 65,000 clones, with about 83% occurring once and the leading ten covering roughly 3.5%. The sequencing input was peripheral blood. Receptor source: a man aged 50 to 59 with acute or convalescent COVID-19.

CDR3 loop: CATSDGQGLKFF. The CDR3 DNA sequence: TGTGCCACCAGTGACGGACAGGGTTTGAAGTTCTTC. The chain employs TRBV24-1 and TRBJ2-1; 8 bases align to TRBD1. The CDR3 runs 12 residues. Germline CDR1 is KGHDR and CDR2 is SFDVKD. Trimming took 4 bases from V and 14 from J; bases not matched to a gene: 6.

The chain recombines TRBV2 with TRBJ1-1, with unresolved D. This CDR3 has 14 amino acids. Deletions cut 4 bases from V and 2 bases from J, with 11 bases between. CDR1 is SNHLY and CDR2 is FYNNEI in the germline V gene. The CDR3 coding sequence is TGTGCCAGCAGTGCTTTCAGCGGTAACACTGAAGCTTTCTTT. This translates into CASSAFSGNTEAFF.

This clone was recorded once. The chain is built from TRBV3-1 (or the pseudogene TRBV3-2) and TRBJ1-1; D is unresolved. From germline, CDR1 is LGHDT and CDR2 YNNKEL (reference sequence). The CDR3 is made up of 14 amino acids. V was shortened by 0 bases and J by 1 base, with 6 bases between the two germline ends. The CDR3, as DNA: TGTGCCAGCAGCCAAGACCTAAAGAACACTGAAGCTTTCTTT. This encodes CASSQDLKNTEAFF.

The J gene is TRBJ2-7, the V gene TRBV6-5; D perhaps matches TRBD1 (6 bases). Per germline, CDR1 MNHEY and CDR2 SVGAGI. This CDR3 comprises 13 residues. V shed 6 bases and J shed 3 bases, with 12 bases lying between them. CDR3 residues: CASSRQESYEQYF. CDR3 coding DNA: TGTGCCAGCAGCCGACAGGAGAGCTACGAGCAGTACTTC.

This chain uses TRBV28 with TRBJ2-7; a possible D gene is TRBD2 (6 bases). Germline loops: CDR1 MDHEN, CDR2 SYDVKM. This CDR3 contains 13 residues. Trimming stripped 6 bases from V and 1 base from J, with 10 bases between. CDR3 sequence (DNA): TGTGCCAGCAGACTGGGACTGTCCTACGAGCAGTACTTC. Amino acids: CASRLGLSYEQYF. Together with reference TRBV28 and TRBJ2-7, the CDR3 gives the full variable domain: DVKVTQSSRYLVKRTGEKVFLECVQDMDHENMFWYRQDPGLGLRLIYFSYDVKMKEKGDIPEGYSVSREKKERFSLILESASTNQTSMYLCASRLGLSYEQYFGPGTRLTVT.